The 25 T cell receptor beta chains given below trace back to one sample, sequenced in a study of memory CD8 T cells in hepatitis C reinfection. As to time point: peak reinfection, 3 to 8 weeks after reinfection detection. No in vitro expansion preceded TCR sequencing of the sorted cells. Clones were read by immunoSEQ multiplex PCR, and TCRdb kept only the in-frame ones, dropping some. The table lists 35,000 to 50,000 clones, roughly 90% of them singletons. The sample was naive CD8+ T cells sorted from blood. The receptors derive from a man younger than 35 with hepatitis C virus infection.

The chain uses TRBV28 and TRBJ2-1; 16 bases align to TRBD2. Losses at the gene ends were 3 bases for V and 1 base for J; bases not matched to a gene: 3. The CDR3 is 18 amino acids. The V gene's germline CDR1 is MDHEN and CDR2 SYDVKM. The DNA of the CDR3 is TGTGCCAGCAGTTTCGGGACTAGCGGGGGGGATTCCTACAATGAGCAGTTCTTC. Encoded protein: CASSFGTSGGDSYNEQFF.

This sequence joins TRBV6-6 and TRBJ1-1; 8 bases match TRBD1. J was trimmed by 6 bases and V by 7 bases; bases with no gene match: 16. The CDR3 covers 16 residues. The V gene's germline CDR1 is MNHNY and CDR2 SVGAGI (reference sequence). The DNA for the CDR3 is TGTGCCAGCATCTTTTCCGCGGGACAGGTGACCCCTGAAGCTTTCTTT. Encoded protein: CASIFSAGQVTPEAFF.

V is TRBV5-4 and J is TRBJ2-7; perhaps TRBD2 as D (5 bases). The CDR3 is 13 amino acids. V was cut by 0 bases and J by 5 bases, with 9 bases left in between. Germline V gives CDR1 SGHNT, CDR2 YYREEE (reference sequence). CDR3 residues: CASSLGAGNEQYV. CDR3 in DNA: TGTGCCAGCAGCTTGGGGGCGGGCAACGAGCAGTACGTC.

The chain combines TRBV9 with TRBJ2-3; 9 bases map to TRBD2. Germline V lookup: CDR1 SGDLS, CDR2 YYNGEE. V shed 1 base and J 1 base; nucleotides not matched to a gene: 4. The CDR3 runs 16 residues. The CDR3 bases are TGTGCCAGCAGCGTATACGGCGGGGGGGGCACAGATACGCAGTATTTT. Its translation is CASSVYGGGGTDTQYF.

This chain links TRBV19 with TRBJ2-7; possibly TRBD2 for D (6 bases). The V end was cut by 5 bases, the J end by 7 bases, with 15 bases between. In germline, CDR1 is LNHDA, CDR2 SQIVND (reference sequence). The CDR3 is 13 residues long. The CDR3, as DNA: TGTGCCAGTAGTCCCGACGGGCGGGAAGAGCAGTACTTC. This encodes CASSPDGREEQYF.

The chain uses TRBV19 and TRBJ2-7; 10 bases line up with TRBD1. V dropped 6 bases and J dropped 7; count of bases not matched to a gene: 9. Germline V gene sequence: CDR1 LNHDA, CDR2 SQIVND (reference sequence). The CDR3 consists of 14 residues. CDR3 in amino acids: CASSPLGQGGEQYF. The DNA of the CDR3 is TGTGCCAGTAGCCCTCTCGGACAGGGGGGAGAGCAGTACTTC.

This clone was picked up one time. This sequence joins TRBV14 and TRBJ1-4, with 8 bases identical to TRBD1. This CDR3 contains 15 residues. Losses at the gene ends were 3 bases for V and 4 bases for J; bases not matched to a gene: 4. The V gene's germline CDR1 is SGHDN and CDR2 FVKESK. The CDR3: CASSHWTGINEKLFF. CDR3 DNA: TGTGCCAGCAGCCACTGGACAGGGATTAATGAAAAACTGTTTTTT.

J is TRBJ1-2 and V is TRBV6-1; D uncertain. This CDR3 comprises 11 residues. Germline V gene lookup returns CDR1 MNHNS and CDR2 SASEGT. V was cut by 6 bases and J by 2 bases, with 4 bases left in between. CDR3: CASRRNYGYTF. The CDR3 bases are TGTGCCAGCAGACGGAACTATGGCTACACCTTC.

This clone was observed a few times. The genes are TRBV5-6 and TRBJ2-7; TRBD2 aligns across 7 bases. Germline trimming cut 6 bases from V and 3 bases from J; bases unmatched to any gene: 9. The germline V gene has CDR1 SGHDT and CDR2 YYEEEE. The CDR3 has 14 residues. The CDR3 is CASMPGRLYYEQYF. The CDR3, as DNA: TGTGCCAGCATGCCCGGGAGGCTCTACTACGAGCAGTACTTC.

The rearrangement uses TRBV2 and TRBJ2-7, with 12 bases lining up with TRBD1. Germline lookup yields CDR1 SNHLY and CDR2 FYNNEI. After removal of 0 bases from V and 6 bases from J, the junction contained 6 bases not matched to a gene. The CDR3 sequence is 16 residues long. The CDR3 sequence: CASSEAGQGAASEQYF. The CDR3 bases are TGTGCCAGCAGTGAAGCGGGACAGGGGGCAGCTAGCGAGCAGTACTTC.

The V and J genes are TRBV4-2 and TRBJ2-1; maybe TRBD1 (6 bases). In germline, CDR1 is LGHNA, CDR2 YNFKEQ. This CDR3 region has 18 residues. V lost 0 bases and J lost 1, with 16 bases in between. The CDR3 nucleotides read TGTGCCAGCAGCCAAGAACAGGGTATCTACCTATCCTACAATGAGCAGTTCTTC. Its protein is CASSQEQGIYLSYNEQFF.

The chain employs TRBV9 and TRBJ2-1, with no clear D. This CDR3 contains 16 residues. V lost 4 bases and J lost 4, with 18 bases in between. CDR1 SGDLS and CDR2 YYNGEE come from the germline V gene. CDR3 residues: CASSSRVLPPYNEQFF. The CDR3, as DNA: TGTGCCAGCAGCTCTCGGGTCCTTCCTCCATACAATGAGCAGTTCTTC.

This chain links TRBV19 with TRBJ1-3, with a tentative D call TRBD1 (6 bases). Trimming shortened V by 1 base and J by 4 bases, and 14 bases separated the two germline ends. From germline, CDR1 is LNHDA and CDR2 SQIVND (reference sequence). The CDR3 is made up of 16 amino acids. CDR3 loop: CASSIATRGEGNTIYF. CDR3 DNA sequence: TGTGCCAGTAGTATAGCCACCAGGGGAGAAGGAAACACCATATATTTT.

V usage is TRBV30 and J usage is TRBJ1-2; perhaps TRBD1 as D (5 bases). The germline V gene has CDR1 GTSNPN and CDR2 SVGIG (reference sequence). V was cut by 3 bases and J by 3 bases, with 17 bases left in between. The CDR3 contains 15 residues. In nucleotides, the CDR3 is TGTGCCTGGAGACTAAGTGGGGCGGGGGACTATGGCTACACCTTC. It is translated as CAWRLSGAGDYGYTF.

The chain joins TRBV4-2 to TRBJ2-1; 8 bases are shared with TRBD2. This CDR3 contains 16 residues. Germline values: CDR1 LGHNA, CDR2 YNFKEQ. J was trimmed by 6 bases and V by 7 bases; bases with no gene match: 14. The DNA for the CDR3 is TGTGCCAGCACCCCTGACTCGGGAGGGCAGGGCAATGAGCAGTTCTTC. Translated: CASTPDSGGQGNEQFF.

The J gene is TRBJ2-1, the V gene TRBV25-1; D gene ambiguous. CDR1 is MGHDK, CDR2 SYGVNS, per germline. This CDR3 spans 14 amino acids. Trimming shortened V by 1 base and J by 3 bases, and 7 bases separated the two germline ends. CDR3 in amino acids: CASSEFESYNEQFF. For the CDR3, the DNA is TGTGCCAGCAGTGAATTTGAGAGCTACAATGAGCAGTTCTTC.

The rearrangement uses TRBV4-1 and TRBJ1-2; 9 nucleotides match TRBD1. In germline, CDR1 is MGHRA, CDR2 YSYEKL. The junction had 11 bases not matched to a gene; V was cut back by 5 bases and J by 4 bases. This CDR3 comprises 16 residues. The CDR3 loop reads CASSYSLGQGRYGYTF. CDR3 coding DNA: TGCGCCAGCAGCTACTCCCTTGGACAGGGGCGCTATGGCTACACCTTC.

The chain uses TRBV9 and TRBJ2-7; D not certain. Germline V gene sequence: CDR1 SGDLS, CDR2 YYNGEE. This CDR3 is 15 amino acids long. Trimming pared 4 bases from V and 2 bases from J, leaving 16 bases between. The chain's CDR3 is CASSTAGDLTYEQYF. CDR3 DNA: TGTGCCAGCAGCACAGCCGGTGATCTTACCTACGAGCAGTACTTC.

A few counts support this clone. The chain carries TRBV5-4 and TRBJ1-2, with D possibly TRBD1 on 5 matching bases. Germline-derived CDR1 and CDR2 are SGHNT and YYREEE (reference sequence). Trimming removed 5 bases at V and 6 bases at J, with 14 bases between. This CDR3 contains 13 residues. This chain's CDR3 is CASSPWGVHGYTF. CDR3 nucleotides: TGTGCCAGCAGTCCCTGGGGGGTACATGGCTACACCTTC.

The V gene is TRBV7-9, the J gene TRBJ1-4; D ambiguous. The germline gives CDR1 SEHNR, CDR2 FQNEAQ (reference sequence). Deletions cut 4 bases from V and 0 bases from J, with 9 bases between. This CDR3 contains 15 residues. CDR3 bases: TGTGCCAGCAGCTCACAGCCCTCAACTAATGAAAAACTGTTTTTT. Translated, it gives CASSSQPSTNEKLFF.

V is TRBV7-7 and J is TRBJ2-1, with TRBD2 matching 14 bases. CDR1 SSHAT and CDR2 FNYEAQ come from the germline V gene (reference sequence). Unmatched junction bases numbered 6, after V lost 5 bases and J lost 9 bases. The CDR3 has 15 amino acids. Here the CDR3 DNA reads TGTGCCAGCAGCCGGTGGACTAGCGGGGGGTCTGAGCAGTTCTTC. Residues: CASSRWTSGGSEQFF.

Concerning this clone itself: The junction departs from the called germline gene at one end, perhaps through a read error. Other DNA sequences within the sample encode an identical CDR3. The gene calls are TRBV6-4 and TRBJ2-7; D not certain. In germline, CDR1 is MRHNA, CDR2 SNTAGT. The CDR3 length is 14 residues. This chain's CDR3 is CASSDPHHPNEQYF. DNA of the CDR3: TGCGCCAGCAGTGACCCGCATCATCCTAACGAGCAGTACTTC.

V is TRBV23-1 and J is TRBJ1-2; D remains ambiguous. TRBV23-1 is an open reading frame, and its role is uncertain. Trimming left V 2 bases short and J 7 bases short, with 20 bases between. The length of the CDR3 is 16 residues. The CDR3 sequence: CASSQISWQVLFGYTF. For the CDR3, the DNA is TGCGCCAGCAGTCAAATCTCGTGGCAGGTCTTGTTTGGCTACACCTTC.

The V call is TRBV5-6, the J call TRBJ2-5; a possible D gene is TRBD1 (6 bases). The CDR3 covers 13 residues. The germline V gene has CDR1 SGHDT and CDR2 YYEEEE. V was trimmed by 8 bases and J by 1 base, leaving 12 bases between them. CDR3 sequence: CASCLQGQETQYF. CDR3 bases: TGTGCCAGTTGTTTACAGGGCCAAGAGACCCAGTACTTC. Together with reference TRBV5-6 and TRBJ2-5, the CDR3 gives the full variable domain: DAGVTQSPTHLIKTRGQQVTLRCSPKSGHDTVSWYQQALGQGPQFIFQYYEEEERQRGNFPDRFSGHQFPNYSSELNVNALLLGDSALYLCASCLQGQETQYFGPGTRLLVL.

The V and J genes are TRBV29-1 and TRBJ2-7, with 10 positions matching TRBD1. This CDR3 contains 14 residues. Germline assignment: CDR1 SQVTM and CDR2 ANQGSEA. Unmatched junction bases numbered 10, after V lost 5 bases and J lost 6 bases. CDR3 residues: CSVLVPGQGPEQYF. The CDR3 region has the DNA TGCAGCGTTCTGGTTCCGGGACAGGGGCCCGAGCAGTACTTC.